Sequencing of this TCR beta chain was carried out in a study of cytomegalovirus exposure and HLA in healthy donors. Points from the study as a whole: Analysis performed later found about 17,000 TCR beta sequences associated with HLA alleles at 0.05 false discovery rate. Immune exposure information comprised only CMV serostatus. V- and J-gene trimming of TCR beta was linked (in a later analysis) to a missense DCLRE1C variant.

Concerning this clone: Its target is not known.

The study ran its PCR with 60 Vbeta and 13 Jbeta primers. Only in-frame clones appear in the TCRdb table, and some are missing; sequencing was by immunoSEQ multiplex PCR. The sample has fewer than 200,000 clones, more than 9.5% seen once. The sequenced material came from PBMCs. The TCR sequence derives from a man between 50 and 59 years old in good health and CMV-seropositive.

Here the CDR3 reads CASSQQGSYEQYF. CDR3 DNA: TGTGCCAGCAGCCAACAGGGGTCCTACGAGCAGTACTTC. The gene calls are TRBV6-1 and TRBJ2-7; TRBD1 matches 7 bases. The V and J ends lost 6 bases and 1 base, in that order; junction bases with no gene match: 3. CDR3 length equals 13 residues. In germline, CDR1 is MNHNS, CDR2 SASEGT.